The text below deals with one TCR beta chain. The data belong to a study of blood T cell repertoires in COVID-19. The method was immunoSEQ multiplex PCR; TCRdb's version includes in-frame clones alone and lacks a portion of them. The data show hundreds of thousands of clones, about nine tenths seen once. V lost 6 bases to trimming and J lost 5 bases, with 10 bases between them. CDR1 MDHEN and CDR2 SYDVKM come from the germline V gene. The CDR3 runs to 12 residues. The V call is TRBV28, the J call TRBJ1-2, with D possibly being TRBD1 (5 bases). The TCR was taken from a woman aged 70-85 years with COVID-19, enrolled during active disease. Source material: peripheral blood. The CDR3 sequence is CASRAQEYGYTF. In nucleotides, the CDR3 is TGTGCCAGCAGGGCACAGGAGTATGGCTACACCTTC.